Sequencing of this T cell receptor beta chain was carried out in a study of beta chain features in type 1 diabetes. Findings of the study overall: PCR might preferentially amplify shorter templates, equally in patients and controls.

This clone has just a few counts. As yet, its antigen is unknown. Expressed TCRB transcripts were sequenced because the entire RNA isolate underwent reverse transcription. Here immunoSEQ multiplex PCR was the method, and the copy in TCRdb shows in-frame clones only, minus some. The sample holds some 410,000 clones; over 9.5% are singletons and the top ten take 0.045% to 0.06%. The CDR3 is made up of 14 amino acids. Germline CDR1 is MNHEY and CDR2 is SVGAGI. The trim removed 6 bases at V and 4 bases at J, leaving 9 bases unmatched. Material for sequencing was naive CD4+ T cells from blood. This TCR came from a woman between 18 and 30 years old in good health. This chain joins TRBV6-5 and TRBJ2-7, with 7 nucleotides matching TRBD1. CDR3 in amino acids: CASRIETGKYEQYF. The CDR3 DNA sequence: TGTGCCAGCAGGATCGAGACAGGGAAATACGAGCAGTACTTC.